A single sample is the source of the 5 T cell receptor beta chains below, sequenced in a study of OX40 agonist ivuxolimab in advanced cancers. Repertoires were generated with immunoSEQ multiplex PCR, while TCRdb's copy carries only in-frame clones and drops some. This sample yields approximately 13,000 clones, of which approximately 84% are seen a single time; 67% belongs to the top ten. Sequences were derived from CD4+ or CD8+ T cells sorted from blood, sampled in a trial of the OX40 agonist ivuxolimab. These receptors came from an adult with an advanced solid tumor such as melanoma, head and neck, liver or kidney cancer.

CDR3 nucleotides: TGTGCCAGCAGCGAAGGGGGGACCCAGTACTTC. It specifies CASSEGGTQYF. The chain employs TRBV11-2 and TRBJ2-5, with D perhaps TRBD1 (6 bases). The CDR3 runs to 11 residues. Trimming removed 5 bases from V and 7 bases from J, with 8 bases in between. CDR1 SGHAT and CDR2 FQNNGV come from the germline V gene. Full variable domain (remainder filled in from reference TRBV11-2 and TRBJ2-5): EAGVAQSPRYKIIEKRQSVAFWCNPISGHATLYWYQQILGQGPKLLIQFQNNGVVDDSQLPKDRFSAERLKGVDSTLKIQPAKLEDSAVYLCASSEGGTQYFGPGTRLLVL.

This chain joins TRBV29-1 and TRBJ2-7, with D unclear. V was cut by 7 bases and J by 1 base, with 14 bases left in between. Germline lookup yields CDR1 SQVTM and CDR2 ANQGSEA. This CDR3 has 13 residues. CDR3 sequence: CSAYSVQSYEQYF. CDR3 coding DNA: TGCAGCGCCTACTCAGTCCAATCCTACGAGCAGTACTTC.

V is TRBV19 and J is TRBJ2-3, with D tentatively TRBD1 (5 bases). Germline CDR1 and CDR2: LNHDA and SQIVND (reference sequence). The germline V and J ends were trimmed by 2 bases and 6 bases, with 12 bases remaining between them. The CDR3 length is 14 residues. The CDR3 DNA reads as TGTGCCAGTAGTATAACACTCAGGGCGGATACGCAGTATTTT. This gives the protein CASSITLRADTQYF.

This rearrangement joins TRBV27 to TRBJ1-5, with a weak D call TRBD1 (5 bases). Looked up from germline, CDR1 is MNHEY and CDR2 is SMNVEV (reference sequence). Trimming removed 5 bases at V and 0 bases at J, with 11 bases between. This CDR3 has 15 residues. This chain's CDR3 is CASSLGGYSNQPQHF. CDR3 DNA: TGTGCCAGCAGTCTGGGGGGATATAGCAATCAGCCCCAGCATTTT.

This chain connects TRBV7-2 to TRBJ1-3; possible D gene TRBD1, 5 bases. V was clipped by 5 bases and J by 2 bases, with 13 bases between them. CDR1 SGHTA and CDR2 FQGNSA come from the germline V gene. The CDR3 runs to 15 residues. The CDR3 DNA sequence: TGTGCCAGCAGCCCTGTGTGGGGGGCTGGAAACACCATATATTTT. It translates to CASSPVWGAGNTIYF. Full variable domain (remainder filled in from reference TRBV7-2 and TRBJ1-3): GAGVSQSPSNKVTEKGKDVELRCDPISGHTALYWYRQSLGQGLEFLIYFQGNSAPDKSGLPSDRFSAERTGGSVSTLTIQRTQQEDSAVYLCASSPVWGAGNTIYFGEGSWLTVV.